Included here is one T cell receptor (beta chain) sequence, with context. Adult donors, all healthy and HIV-negative, had no recent acute infections or vaccinations. Nashville, Tennessee was home to all donors, who were Caucasian adults. The data derive from a study of shared clonotypes between healthy human individuals. Background on the study: The composition of the donors was a couple of women and a few men aged 18 to 49.

Trimming pared 0 bases from V and 8 bases from J, leaving 7 bases between. Per germline, CDR1 SQVTM and CDR2 ANQGSEA. This CDR3 region has 11 residues. Original methodology: Sequence data from immunoSEQ were junction-only and lacked quality scores; consequently, filtering differed. Only in-frame clones appear in the TCRdb table, and some are missing; sequencing was by immunoSEQ multiplex PCR. The V and J calls and the clone size are those of that table, but D and trimming were determined from the DNA. The table records 850,000 to 1,200,000 clones, approximately 70% of them present only once. The V gene is TRBV29-1, the J gene TRBJ1-2; D is uncertain. Sequences were obtained from memory CD4+ T cells sorted from blood. Specified subset: CD45RA-negative fraction. The clonotype was recovered from a man aged 18-30 years in good health. The CDR3 protein is CSVEDPRGYTF. The CDR3 nucleotides read TGCAGCGTTGAAGATCCCAGGGGCTACACCTTC.